These 21 T cell receptor beta chains were sequenced from one sample in a study of post-analysis software for immune sequencing data. Unique molecular identifiers had been added to the TCR beta cDNA libraries. TCRdb reprocessed the PCR reads with MiXCR, giving one entry per CDR3 protein. The sample lists roughly 580,000 distinct CDR3 sequences; about 40% were seen once. No antigen has been identified for these receptors. Findings and caveats of the study: Controls had lower frequencies than patients of roughly five TRBV segments, which included TRBV5-6, TRBV5-1 and TRBV20-1.

Sequencing was performed on blood. These receptors were obtained from a girl aged 10-17 years with multiple sclerosis.

This chain joins TRBV12-3 or TRBV12-4 and TRBJ1-1; D gene ambiguous. V was cut by 3 bases and J by 0 bases, with 8 bases left in between. The CDR3 contains 14 residues. In DNA form, the CDR3 reads TGTGCCAGCAGTTTGAACAACATGAACACTGAAGCTTTCTTT. Translated, it gives CASSLNNMNTEAFF.

This clonotype showed up just a few times. V is TRBV5-1 and J is TRBJ2-3, with a weak D call TRBD2 (5 bases). The germline gives CDR1 SGHRS, CDR2 YFSETQ. The CDR3 contains 12 residues. The germline V and J ends were trimmed by 5 bases and 4 bases, with 8 bases remaining between them. CDR3: CASRTMADTQYF. CDR3 DNA: TGCGCCAGCAGGACTATGGCAGATACGCAGTATTTT.

This clonotype occurred once. This chain connects TRBV7-2 to TRBJ2-3; 10 bases match TRBD2. Per the germline V gene, CDR1 is SGHTA and CDR2 is FQGNSA. This CDR3 is built from 18 residues. With V trimmed by 1 base and J by 3 bases, 10 bases remained unmatched. The CDR3 here is CASSLEIAGGPWTDTQYF. DNA for the CDR3: TGTGCCAGCAGCTTAGAGATAGCGGGAGGCCCTTGGACAGATACGCAGTATTTT. The variable domain in full, completed from reference TRBV7-2 and TRBJ2-3, reads GAGVSQSPSNKVTEKGKDVELRCDPISGHTALYWYRQSLGQGLEFLIYFQGNSAPDKSGLPSDRFSAERTGGSVSTLTIQRTQQEDSAVYLCASSLEIAGGPWTDTQYFGPGTRLTVL.

This clonotype was seen just once. DNA of the CDR3: TGTGCCAGCAGTTCCGGACAGCAAGCTTTCTTT. Translating gives CASSSGQQAFF. The chain joins TRBV28 to TRBJ1-1; D is possibly TRBD1 (6 bases). CDR3 length: 11 residues. The V end was cut by 4 bases, the J end by 9 bases, with 9 bases between. CDR1 and CDR2 from the germline V gene are MDHEN and SYDVKM.

The chain joins TRBV7-8 to TRBJ2-7; tentatively, D is TRBD1 or TRBD2 (5 bases each). The CDR3 spans 14 residues. V was cut by 5 bases and J by 2 bases, with 13 bases left in between. Per the germline V gene, CDR1 is SGHVS and CDR2 is FQNEAQ. The CDR3 here is CASSKGTGAYEQYF. CDR3 nucleotide sequence: TGTGCCAGCAGCAAGGGGACGGGCGCCTACGAGCAGTACTTC.

This rearrangement joins TRBV19 to TRBJ2-7, with D possibly being TRBD1 or TRBD2 (7 bases each). The germline V gene encodes CDR1 LNHDA and CDR2 SQIVND (reference sequence). V dropped 3 bases and J dropped 4 bases, with 13 bases sitting between them. The CDR3 length is 14 residues. Here the CDR3 reads CASSIRQGGYEQYF. CDR3 nucleotides: TGTGCCAGTAGTATTCGACAGGGAGGGTACGAGCAGTACTTC.

This chain uses TRBV29-1 with TRBJ2-7, with D possibly matching TRBD2 (5 bases). Trimming cost V 3 bases and J 4 bases, with 13 bases left between them. The germline CDR1 and CDR2 sequences are SQVTM and ANQGSEA. The CDR3 loop spans 13 amino acids. This CDR3 reads CSVDSSTGYEQYF. CDR3 in DNA: TGCAGCGTTGACTCCTCGACGGGGTACGAGCAGTACTTC.

This clonotype has more than one count but fewer than ten. This sequence joins TRBV12-3 or TRBV12-4 and TRBJ1-2; 11 bases line up with TRBD1. This CDR3 has 16 amino acids. V lost 2 bases and J lost 3; bases outside the gene matches: 5. CDR3 residues: CASSLIGTGGYYGYTF. CDR3 coding DNA: TGTGCCAGCAGTTTAATTGGGACAGGGGGGTACTATGGCTACACCTTC.

This clonotype showed up just a few times. The chain links TRBV5-1 to TRBJ1-2; D is possibly TRBD1 (5 bases). The CDR3 spans 14 residues. Germline CDR1 and CDR2: SGHRS and YFSETQ. Trimming took off 4 bases at V and 2 bases at J, with 12 bases between the two ends. CDR3 region: CASSPGTNNYGYTF. DNA for the CDR3: TGCGCCAGCAGCCCCGGGACGAACAACTATGGCTACACCTTC.

The chain combines TRBV4-1 with TRBJ2-1; the D gene is possibly TRBD2 (5 bases). The better agreement between TRBJ2-7 and the DNA end casts doubt on the J call. The CDR3 is made up of 16 amino acids. From germline, CDR1 is MGHRA and CDR2 YSYEKL. The CDR3 nucleotides read TGCGCCAGCAGTTTCCTTGCTAGCTTCTCCTACAATGAGCAGTACTTC. It is translated as CASSFLASFSYNEQYF.

Only one count was recorded for this clonotype. The gene calls are TRBV19 and TRBJ2-3; 9 nucleotides line up with TRBD1. From germline, CDR1 is LNHDA and CDR2 SQIVND (reference sequence). The junction had 7 bases not matched to a gene; V was cut back by 10 bases and J by 2 bases. CDR3 length: 14 residues. For the CDR3, the DNA is TGTGCCACCATGACAGGGGGTGTCACAGATACGCAGTATTTT. Translation gives CATMTGGVTDTQYF.

This chain joins TRBV7-3 and TRBJ2-2, with TRBD2 matching over 7 bases. J was trimmed by 2 bases and V by 2 bases; bases with no gene match: 5. The CDR3 is 16 residues long. The germline gives CDR1 SGHTA, CDR2 FQGTGA. The CDR3 DNA sequence: TGTGCCAGCAGCTTAGAAGCGGGGCTCAACACCGGGGAGCTGTTTTTT. It specifies CASSLEAGLNTGELFF.

The rearrangement uses TRBV10-3 and TRBJ2-7, with D perhaps TRBD2 (6 bases). Trimming shortened V by 3 bases and J by 0 bases, and 15 bases separated the two germline ends. CDR3 length equals 16 residues. Germline V gene sequence: CDR1 ENHRY, CDR2 SYGVKD. The CDR3: CAISDPRGLYSYEQYF. As DNA, the CDR3 is TGTGCCATCAGTGACCCTCGGGGGTTATACTCCTACGAGCAGTACTTC.

Only a few counts were recorded for this clonotype. This chain connects TRBV29-1 to TRBJ2-7; tentatively, D is TRBD1 (5 bases). Trimming took 2 bases from V and 2 from J, leaving 10 bases between them. The CDR3 extends over 13 amino acids. The germline V gene has CDR1 SQVTM and CDR2 ANQGSEA. CDR3 in amino acids: CSVERGETYEQYF. The CDR3 nucleotides are TGCAGCGTTGAAAGGGGTGAAACCTACGAGCAGTACTTC.

The genes are TRBV12-3 or TRBV12-4 and TRBJ2-6; 11 bases line up with TRBD1. CDR3 size: 17 residues. Trimming cost V 4 bases and J 0 bases; bases outside gene matches: 2. The CDR3 DNA sequence: TGTGCCAGCAGTTCCGGGACAGGGGGCTCTGGGGCCAACGTCCTGACTTTC. Translated, it gives CASSSGTGGSGANVLTF.

The chain combines TRBV20-1 with TRBJ2-4; TRBD2 might be the D (6 bases). V was cut by 4 bases and J by 0 bases, with 16 bases left in between. The CDR3 sequence is 16 residues long. Germline CDR1 is DFQATT and CDR2 is SNEGSKA (reference sequence). The CDR3 region has the DNA TGCAGTGCTATCCCGGGGGAAGGGGTAGCCAAAAACATTCAGTACTTC. It translates to CSAIPGEGVAKNIQYF.

The V and J genes are TRBV7-2 and TRBJ2-3; 8 nucleotides agree with TRBD2. In germline, CDR1 is SGHTA, CDR2 FQGNSA. The V gene end was trimmed by 5 bases and the J gene end by 1 base; junction bases not matched to a gene: 5. The CDR3 has 15 residues. In nucleotides, the CDR3 is TGTGCCAGCAGCCAGAGAGCGGGGGGCACAGATACGCAGTATTTT. This sequence encodes CASSQRAGGTDTQYF.

Of note for this clonotype: The junction does not match germline at one end; this may be a read error. The rearrangement joins TRBV5-1 to TRBJ2-3; D is unresolved. Germline CDR1 reads SGHRS; CDR2 reads YFSETQ. The CDR3 length is 13 residues. In nucleotides, the CDR3 is TGCGCCAGCAGCCCGAAAGGTGCAGACACGCAGTATTTT. Translation: CASSPKGADTQYF.

This clonotype was seen just once. The J gene is TRBJ1-6, the V gene TRBV4-1; D gene ambiguous. The CDR3 has 14 amino acids. The V gene lost 0 bases and the J gene lost 13 bases, with 13 bases spanning the gap. From germline, CDR1 is MGHRA and CDR2 YSYEKL. The CDR3 region is CASSQEQARRPLHF. The CDR3 DNA reads TGCGCCAGCAGCCAAGAGCAGGCCCGACGCCCCCTCCACTTT.

This chain links TRBV10-3 with TRBJ2-1, with 8 bases matching TRBD1. V shed 6 bases, J shed 5 bases, and the junction held 3 bases outside the gene matches. CDR3 length: 13 residues. Germline values: CDR1 ENHRY, CDR2 SYGVKD. In DNA form, the CDR3 reads TGTGCCATCAGAACAGGGGGTAACAATGAGCAGTTCTTC. Protein: CAIRTGGNNEQFF.

This clonotype showed up just a few times. The chain is built from TRBV12-3 or TRBV12-4 and TRBJ1-5; D gene ambiguous. The V gene lost 0 bases and the J gene lost 7 bases, with 7 bases spanning the gap. The CDR3 spans 13 residues. The CDR3 nucleotides read TGTGCCAGCAGTTTAGCGCATGGGCAGCCCCAGCATTTT. Protein sequence: CASSLAHGQPQHF.